This TCR beta chain originates from a study of T cells after yellow fever vaccination. Production of TCR cDNA was by 5'RACE template switching, which also added a universal primer site and UMIs. Using its own MiXCR run on the 5' RACE reads, TCRdb lists one record per CDR3 protein. This sample has 620,000 or so distinct CDR3 sequences, with 17% found just once. Specimen: PBMCs, collected less than 6 days after the first yellow fever vaccination. The clonotype originates from a man between 18 and 35 years old who received the YFV17D yellow fever vaccine.

This CDR3 reads CATAGTGSDQPQHF. The CDR3 bases are TGTGCCACCGCCGGGACAGGGAGCGATCAGCCCCAGCATTTT. This chain uses TRBV10-3 with TRBJ1-5; 9 bases match TRBD1. Per the germline V gene, CDR1 is ENHRY and CDR2 is SYGVKD. The CDR3 is made up of 14 amino acids. The V and J ends lost 10 bases and 5 bases, in that order; junction bases with no gene match: 9.